The source of this TCR beta chain is a study of regulatory T cells in long-lasting Graves disease. The sample holds a few counts of this clonotype. Relying on iRepertoire HTBI primers and Arm-PCR of CDR3 regions, the team built TCR beta libraries. One entry per CDR3 protein results from TCRdb running MiXCR on the multiplex PCR reads. The table has 240,000 or so distinct CDR3 sequences, 20% to 25% seen once; the top ten hold more than 11%. Documented time point: newly diagnosed GD, antithyroid drugs for less than 3 months. The TCR library used RNA extracted from PBMCs. Germline CDR1 is MNHNS and CDR2 is SASEGT. Trimming took off 11 bases at V and 1 base at J, with 24 bases between the two ends. This CDR3 has 16 amino acids.

The rearrangement joins TRBV6-1 to TRBJ2-7; D is unclear. The TCR originated in a female donor with Graves disease. The starting material was peripheral blood mononuclear cells (PBMCs), obtained at new diagnosis, from a patient treated with antithyroid drugs. The CDR3 region has the DNA TGTGCCCCGCACGTGGGAACGCGTGGGCAGTCCTACGAGCAGTACTTC. Translation: CAPHVGTRGQSYEQYF.